The clone carrying this T cell receptor beta chain was seen a handful of times. One entry per CDR3 protein results from TCRdb running MiXCR on the 5' RACE reads. The table lists approximately 550,000 distinct CDR3 sequences, more than 20% of them singletons, with about 0.48% in the top ten. In every case, the donor was a healthy Caucasian. The trim removed 1 base at V and 6 bases at J, leaving 4 bases unmatched. Germline V lookup: CDR1 SGHTS, CDR2 YDEGEE. The CDR3 is made up of 15 amino acids. The sample originates from a study of identical twins. These data were likewise used in another study, on yellow fever vaccine responses in identical twins.

Material: CD4+ T cells sorted from blood. The V call is TRBV5-8, the J call TRBJ1-5; 10 bases map to TRBD1. This receptor was taken from a young woman in good health. CDR3 bases: TGTGCCAGCAGCTTGTTGACAGGGGGCGGTCAGCCCCAGCATTTT. Amino acid sequence: CASSLLTGGGQPQHF.